This TCR beta chain appears in the sequencing data of a study of blood T cell repertoires in COVID-19. Study summary: Samples of COVID-19 (acute and convalescent) were obtained from the United States, Italy and Spain.

As originally analysed: The authors estimated nucleated cell counts from reference gene primer amplification. Clones were read by immunoSEQ multiplex PCR, and TCRdb kept only the in-frame ones, dropping some. The D gene and trimming were derived from the DNA, and the V and J assignments and clone size from that table. The sample yields approximately 250,000 clones, just over 85% seen once. From germline, CDR1 is SGHNT and CDR2 YENEEA. This CDR3 is 14 amino acids long. Trimming pared 6 bases from V and 5 bases from J, leaving 11 bases between. This sequence originates from a man aged 25 to 40 who had recovered from COVID-19. What was sequenced was peripheral blood. V and J are TRBV11-3 and TRBJ1-6; D is uncertain. CDR3 sequence reads: CASSAGSNNSPLHF. The CDR3 DNA reads TGTGCCAGCAGTGCGGGGTCAAATAATTCACCCCTCCACTTT.